The 11 T cell receptor beta chains below were found in one sample sequenced in a study of blood T cell repertoires in COVID-19. Only in-frame clones appear in the TCRdb table, and some are missing; sequencing was by immunoSEQ multiplex PCR. The sample carries 150,000 to 200,000 clones, around four fifths recorded once. Sequencing used peripheral blood. The receptors stem from a woman between 25 and 40 years old with acute or convalescent COVID-19.

The CDR3 bases are TGTGCCAGCAGTTTATGGGGCACCTCGACTAGCGGGAGAAAGAGGAATACGCAGTATTTT. Residues: CASSLWGTSTSGRKRNTQYF. The V gene is TRBV28, the J gene TRBJ2-3, with 12 bases lining up with TRBD2. The V gene end was trimmed by 0 bases and the J gene end by 7 bases; junction bases not matched to a gene: 17. This CDR3 is 20 amino acids long. Germline-derived CDR1 and CDR2 are MDHEN and SYDVKM.

The rearrangement joins TRBV6-5 to TRBJ1-1; D is perhaps TRBD1 (5 bases). There are 15 residues in the CDR3. V was cut by 8 bases and J by 6 bases, with 22 bases left in between. Germline CDR1 and CDR2: MNHEY and SVGAGI. CDR3 nucleotides: TGTGCCAGCCTTCCCTTGTATGGGGGGTTCGCTGAAGCTTTCTTT. It translates to CASLPLYGGFAEAFF.

The chain employs TRBV5-1 and TRBJ2-1, with 14 bases lining up with TRBD2. This CDR3 contains 17 residues. The trim removed 4 bases at V and 3 bases at J, leaving 6 bases unmatched. The germline V gene encodes CDR1 SGHRS and CDR2 YFSETQ. The CDR3 loop reads CASSPGTSGGNYNEQFF. The CDR3 region has the DNA TGCGCCAGCAGCCCCGGGACTAGCGGGGGAAACTACAATGAGCAGTTCTTC.

This clone was seen a few times. The V gene is TRBV11-2, the J gene TRBJ2-3, with a weak D call TRBD1 (5 bases). The CDR3 has 12 residues. Germline values: CDR1 SGHAT, CDR2 FQNNGV. V was trimmed by 5 bases and J by 4 bases, leaving 7 bases between them. CDR3 protein: CASSPGPDTQYF. CDR3 nucleotides: TGTGCCAGCAGCCCAGGGCCAGATACGCAGTATTTT.

With regard to this clone: One end of the junction fails to match germline, which may point to a read error. V gene TRBV5-1 combines with J gene TRBJ2-7, with 11 bases that match TRBD2. The CDR3 covers 14 residues. Germline V CDR1 and CDR2: SGHRS, YFSETQ. The CDR3 is CASSLDSGGAFEDF. The CDR3 DNA reads as TGCGCCAGCAGCTTGGATAGCGGGGGGGCCTTTGAGGACTTC.

This sequence joins TRBV21-1 and TRBJ2-3; the DNA was not used to check the table's D call, TRBD2. TRBV21-1 represents a pseudogene. The CDR3 is made up of 15 amino acids. The CDR3 is CASSKAHGTPDTQYF. The CDR3 DNA sequence: TGTGCCAGCAGCAAAGCGCACGGGACTCCAGATACGCAGTATTTT.

This chain uses TRBV9 with TRBJ1-3; D is undetermined. The V and J ends lost 3 bases and 0 bases respectively, with 7 bases between them. The CDR3 spans 14 residues. Germline assignment: CDR1 SGDLS and CDR2 YYNGEE. CDR3 in amino acids: CASSGGFSGNTIYF. DNA of the CDR3: TGTGCCAGCAGCGGAGGGTTCTCTGGAAACACCATATATTTT. The whole variable domain, filled in from reference TRBV9 and TRBJ1-3, reads DSGVTQTPKHLITATGQRVTLRCSPRSGDLSVYWYQQSLDQGLQFLIQYYNGEERAKGNILERFSAQQFPDLHSELNLSSLELGDSALYFCASSGGFSGNTIYFGEGSWLTVV.

The rearrangement links TRBV11-2 to TRBJ1-4, with D perhaps TRBD1 (6 bases). Germline V gene lookup returns CDR1 SGHAT and CDR2 FQNNGV. Trimming removed 0 bases from V and 7 bases from J, with 12 bases in between. The CDR3 sequence is 15 residues long. The CDR3 protein is CASSLDSGGGEKLFF. CDR3 coding DNA: TGTGCCAGCAGCTTAGATTCTGGGGGCGGTGAAAAACTGTTTTTT.

The chain joins TRBV7-2 to TRBJ2-7; possibly TRBD2 for D (7 bases). Per the germline V gene, CDR1 is SGHTA and CDR2 is FQGNSA. Between the trimmed V and J ends, which lost 8 bases and 0 bases, there was a span of 20 bases. The CDR3 has 16 amino acids. The CDR3 nucleotides read TGTGCCAGCGCACCGGGGGGCGGGGTAAGCTCCTACGAGCAGTACTTC. Its protein is CASAPGGGVSSYEQYF.

The chain joins TRBV19 to TRBJ2-3; 10 bases are a match to TRBD2. Germline CDR1 reads LNHDA; CDR2 reads SQIVND (reference sequence). The CDR3 is made up of 14 amino acids. Trimming at V came to 9 bases and at J to 2 bases, leaving 5 bases not matched to a gene. CDR3: CASTLAGATDTQYF. CDR3 bases: TGTGCCAGCACTCTAGCGGGGGCCACAGATACGCAGTATTTT.

The gene calls are TRBV20-1 and TRBJ2-3; D is ambiguous. Germline V CDR1 and CDR2: DFQATT, SNEGSKA (reference sequence). The CDR3 loop spans 11 amino acids. The V end was cut by 0 bases, the J end by 7 bases, with 5 bases between. This CDR3 reads CSARDRYTQYF. The CDR3 region has the DNA TGCAGTGCTAGAGATCGGTATACGCAGTATTTT.